The 6 T cell receptor beta chains reported below all come from one sample, sequenced in a study of T cells in women clearing cervical HPV infection. Repertoires were generated with immunoSEQ multiplex PCR, while TCRdb's copy carries only in-frame clones and drops some. The sample table sets out some 40,000 clones. The sample comprised blood buffy coat. The receptors were sampled from a woman aged 18 to 75 with a cervical HPV16 infection that either progressed to CIN3+ or cleared (not recorded which).

Points on this clone: The read ends 3 residues early relative to the CDR3; the germline J gene fills the gap. The V call is TRBV5-1, the J call TRBJ2-7; 16 positions match TRBD2. The CDR3 runs 19 residues. Losses at the gene ends were 4 bases for V and 2 bases for J; bases not matched to a gene: 12. Germline CDR1 reads SGHRS; CDR2 reads YFSETQ. CDR3 region: CASSTSGTSGGDTAYEQYF. The part of the CDR3 DNA that was read is TGCGCCAGCAGCACCTCCGGGACTAGCGGGGGGGACACGGCCTACGAG.

For this clone: The CDR3 goes on 3 residues after the read ends, and that part is filled in from the germline J gene. The rearrangement joins TRBV19 to TRBJ1-1; TRBD1 agrees at 8 bases. The CDR3 extends over 15 amino acids. The junction had 9 bases not matched to a gene; V was cut back by 5 bases and J by 4 bases. The germline V gene has CDR1 LNHDA and CDR2 SQIVND (reference sequence). CDR3: CASSPSGGQSTEAFF. The DNA read from the CDR3 is TGTGCCAGTAGTCCATCAGGGGGCCAAAGCACTGAA.

As concerns this clone: The read ends 3 residues before the CDR3 terminus; that terminus is restored from the germline J gene. The genes are TRBV5-1 and TRBJ2-1; possible D gene TRBD1, 6 bases. There are 16 residues in the CDR3. Trimming stripped 4 bases from V and 1 base from J, with 15 bases between. Germline V gene lookup returns CDR1 SGHRS and CDR2 YFSETQ. CDR3 in amino acids: CASSPMDSPSYNEQFF. CDR3 DNA, as far as it was read: TGCGCCAGCAGCCCAATGGACAGCCCGTCCTACAATGAG.

As regards this clone: Read coverage stops 3 residues before the CDR3 terminus; the germline J gene supplies the remainder. The rearrangement links TRBV5-6 to TRBJ2-1, with a possible D match to TRBD1 (5 bases). The V gene lost 4 bases and the J gene lost 5 bases, with 16 bases spanning the gap. Germline CDR1 reads SGHDT; CDR2 reads YYEEEE. The CDR3 sequence is 15 residues long. The sequenced part of the CDR3 DNA is TGTGCCAGCAGCCCGGTCAGTGGCAGGGACAATGAG. Translating it yields CASSPVSGRDNE. The whole CDR3 region reads CASSPVSGRDNEQFF.

The CDR3 DNA, read in part, is TGCAGTGCTCCCCAGGGGAATGTCGAGAATGAG. It codes for CSAPQGNVENE. The whole CDR3 sequence reads CSAPQGNVENEQFF. The chain uses TRBV20-1 and TRBJ2-1, with a possible D match to TRBD1 (6 bases). From the germline J gene comes the end of the CDR3, since the read stops 3 residues before it. V dropped 5 bases and J dropped 7 bases, with 18 bases sitting between them. The CDR3 is 14 residues long. Germline loops: CDR1 DFQATT, CDR2 SNEGSKA (reference sequence).

Comments on this clone: The CDR3 end lies 3 residues beyond the end of the read and is filled in from the germline J gene. Different DNA sequences within this sample yield the same CDR3. The rearrangement uses TRBV11-2 and TRBJ2-5, with D possibly matching TRBD2 (6 bases). Trimming took off 0 bases at V and 2 bases at J, with 10 bases between the two ends. The CDR3 extends over 15 amino acids. Germline lookup yields CDR1 SGHAT and CDR2 FQNNGV. CDR3 residues: CASSLDSGPQETQYF. The part of the CDR3 DNA that was read is TGTGCCAGCAGCTTAGATAGCGGACCACAAGAGACC.